There are many counts of the clone carrying this T cell receptor beta chain. Antigen unknown. The source material, RNA transcripts, was used to amplify TCR beta CDR3 regions. First-round RT-PCR with HTBI primers amplified the TCR CDR3 region. Via MiXCR, TCRdb re-called the multiplex PCR reads, giving one row per CDR3 protein. This table holds 700,000 to 950,000 distinct CDR3 sequences, 35% found once. This record belongs to a study of T cells in Graves' hyperthyroidism and ophthalmopathy. The study, taken as a whole, reports: Expanded thyroid clonotypes (above 0.001) were mostly also found in blood.

Over 18 months, lack of ophthalmopathy progression marked Graves' hyperthyroidism as stable. Germline V gene data show CDR1 as DFQATT and CDR2 as SNEGSKA (reference sequence). The V end lost 7 bases, the J end lost 5 bases, and 17 bases lay between the germline ends. This CDR3 has 13 amino acids. The chain carries TRBV20-1 and TRBJ2-5; TRBD2 is a possible D gene (6 bases). Source material: blood. The TCR was taken from a woman aged 40 to 50 with Graves' hyperthyroidism. The CDR3 nucleotides read TGCAGTGTCCCTAGCGAGTATCCGGAGACCCAGTACTTC. This encodes CSVPSEYPETQYF.